Shown below are 31 T cell receptor beta chains from a single sample sequenced in a study of T cells in localized non-small cell lung cancer. Method: immunoSEQ multiplex PCR; TCRdb's copy keeps in-frame clones and lacks some. The sample shows around 12,000 clones, 28% of them seen only once. Sequenced here: lung tumor tissue, sampled before any cancer treatment. These TCRs come from a female donor at least 60 years old with stage I lung adenocarcinoma.

This clone appeared a few times. The chain is built from TRBV7-2 and TRBJ2-1; D not resolved. V was shortened by 5 bases and J by 7 bases, with 12 bases between the two germline ends. This CDR3 comprises 13 residues. CDR1 is SGHTA, CDR2 FQGNSA, per germline. DNA for the CDR3: TGTGCCAGCAGCCTCACAGTGCTGAATGAGCAGTTCTTC. Encoded protein: CASSLTVLNEQFF.

This clone was observed at least ten times. In DNA, the CDR3 is TGTGCCAGCAGTGGCAGGGCTTGGAGAAACACCATATATTTT. It specifies CASSGRAWRNTIYF. The rearrangement joins TRBV6-8 to TRBJ1-3; possible D gene TRBD1, 5 bases. Deletions cut 5 bases from V and 5 bases from J, with 13 bases between. The CDR3 spans 14 residues. CDR1 MNHGY and CDR2 SAAAGT come from the germline V gene.

This clone has more than one count but fewer than ten. The rearrangement uses TRBV6-8 and TRBJ1-2; D not resolved. The CDR3 contains 13 residues. The V end was cut by 0 bases, the J end by 8 bases, with 10 bases between. CDR1 is MNHGY, CDR2 SAAAGT, per germline. DNA for the CDR3: TGTGCCAGCAGTTACTCAGGAAGTAGAGGCTACACCTTC. Its protein is CASSYSGSRGYTF.

The sample holds a few counts of this clone. This chain connects TRBV11-3 to TRBJ2-7; D is possibly TRBD1 or TRBD2 (6 bases each). The length of the CDR3 is 15 residues. CDR1 is SGHNT, CDR2 YENEEA, per germline. Trimming removed 3 bases from V and 5 bases from J, with 17 bases in between. The chain's CDR3 is CASSLSGAGGDEQYF. In nucleotides, the CDR3 is TGTGCCAGCAGCTTGTCGGGGGCTGGAGGCGACGAGCAGTACTTC. Complete variable domain (other parts from reference TRBV11-3 and TRBJ2-7): EAGVVQSPRYKIIEKKQPVAFWCNPISGHNTLYWYLQNLGQGPELLIRYENEEAVDDSQLPKDRFSAERLKGVDSTLKIQPAELGDSAVYLCASSLSGAGGDEQYFGPGTRLTVT.

The chain uses TRBV18 and TRBJ2-7; 7 nucleotides align to TRBD2. Germline CDR1 KGHSH, CDR2 LQKENI. The CDR3 has 13 amino acids. Trimming took 5 bases from V and 5 from J; bases not matched to a gene: 6. CDR3 DNA sequence: TGTGCCAGCTCAGAGTACCTAGCGGACGAGCAGTACTTC. It is translated as CASSEYLADEQYF.

The gene calls are TRBV11-3 and TRBJ2-7, with D perhaps given as TRBD1 or TRBD2 (7 bases each). Between the trimmed V and J ends, which lost 3 bases and 0 bases, there was a span of 15 bases. In germline, CDR1 is SGHNT, CDR2 YENEEA. The CDR3 is made up of 16 amino acids. The CDR3 DNA sequence: TGTGCCAGCAGCTTGGGGGGGACAGTGAGCTCCTACGAGCAGTACTTC. Translation gives CASSLGGTVSSYEQYF. The whole variable domain, remainder taken from reference TRBV11-3 and TRBJ2-7, is EAGVVQSPRYKIIEKKQPVAFWCNPISGHNTLYWYLQNLGQGPELLIRYENEEAVDDSQLPKDRFSAERLKGVDSTLKIQPAELGDSAVYLCASSLGGTVSSYEQYFGPGTRLTVT.

The genes are TRBV19 and TRBJ2-5, with 10 positions matching TRBD1. CDR1 is LNHDA and CDR2 is SQIVND in the germline V gene (reference sequence). V was pared by 5 bases and J by 3 bases, with 3 bases of the junction left unmatched. The CDR3 totals 14 residues. The CDR3 coding sequence is TGTGCCAGTAGTCGACAGGGGGCCAAAGAGACCCAGTACTTC. Amino acids: CASSRQGAKETQYF.

The J gene is TRBJ1-3, the V gene TRBV30; TRBD1 matches 8 bases. Germline V gene data show CDR1 as GTSNPN and CDR2 as SVGIG (reference sequence). V was clipped by 3 bases and J by 4 bases; unmatched bases: 11. This CDR3 comprises 16 residues. This chain's CDR3 is CAWRRRTGIGGNTIYF. CDR3 DNA: TGTGCCTGGAGAAGGCGGACAGGGATTGGGGGAAACACCATATATTTT.

This clone was picked up one time. This chain joins TRBV10-2 and TRBJ1-2; TRBD1 matches at 9 bases. The CDR3 is 13 amino acids. The V gene end was trimmed by 6 bases and the J gene end by 4 bases; junction bases not matched to a gene: 3. CDR1 and CDR2 from the germline V gene are WSHSY and SAAADI. CDR3 residues: CASSQDRGYGYTF. CDR3 bases: TGCGCCAGCAGCCAGGACAGGGGCTATGGCTACACCTTC.

This clone appeared a few times. This chain connects TRBV15 to TRBJ2-3; D remains ambiguous. V gave up 0 bases and J gave up 6 bases, with 13 bases separating them. The CDR3 covers 15 residues. Germline V gives CDR1 LNHNV, CDR2 YYDKDF (reference sequence). The CDR3 sequence: CATSREPLSTDTQYF. DNA of the CDR3: TGTGCCACCAGCAGAGAACCCCTCTCTACCGATACGCAGTATTTT.

This clone was recorded a few times. The rearrangement joins TRBV6-8 to TRBJ1-1, with D maybe TRBD1 (6 bases). Trimming shortened V by 7 bases and J by 5 bases, and 14 bases separated the two germline ends. The CDR3 consists of 13 residues. CDR1 is MNHGY, CDR2 SAAAGT, per germline. This CDR3 is CASTGGGGTEAFF. CDR3 nucleotide sequence: TGTGCCAGCACTGGAGGGGGAGGGACTGAAGCTTTCTTT.

The gene calls are TRBV11-3 and TRBJ2-1, with D tentatively TRBD1 or TRBD2 (5 bases each). Trimming left V 5 bases short and J 5 bases short, with 19 bases between. Looked up from germline, CDR1 is SGHNT and CDR2 is YENEEA. There are 16 residues in the CDR3. Here the CDR3 DNA reads TGTGCCAGCAGCCAACCTGGGACGGCCACTCACAATGAGCAGTTCTTC. It encodes CASSQPGTATHNEQFF. Supplemented by reference TRBV11-3 and TRBJ2-1, the full variable domain reads EAGVVQSPRYKIIEKKQPVAFWCNPISGHNTLYWYLQNLGQGPELLIRYENEEAVDDSQLPKDRFSAERLKGVDSTLKIQPAELGDSAVYLCASSQPGTATHNEQFFGPGTRLTVL.

This rearrangement joins TRBV9 to TRBJ2-6; TRBD1 agrees at 7 bases. CDR3 length: 17 amino acids. CDR1 SGDLS and CDR2 YYNGEE come from the germline V gene. V lost 2 bases, J lost 0 bases, and 5 bases stayed unmatched. The CDR3 coding sequence is TGTGCCAGCAGCGTTGGACAGGCAATCTCTGGGGCCAACGTCCTGACTTTC. Translation: CASSVGQAISGANVLTF. Looking up the rest from reference TRBV9 and TRBJ2-6 gives the full variable domain: DSGVTQTPKHLITATGQRVTLRCSPRSGDLSVYWYQQSLDQGLQFLIQYYNGEERAKGNILERFSAQQFPDLHSELNLSSLELGDSALYFCASSVGQAISGANVLTFGAGSRLTVL.

This clone occurred many times. V gene TRBV6-8 combines with J gene TRBJ2-5; D remains ambiguous. This CDR3 comprises 13 residues. Between the trimmed V and J ends, which lost 2 bases and 5 bases, there was a span of 9 bases. Germline lookup yields CDR1 MNHGY and CDR2 SAAAGT. The CDR3 loop is CASSYGSQETQYF. The DNA for the CDR3 is TGTGCCAGCAGTTACGGGTCGCAGGAGACCCAGTACTTC.

The rearrangement uses TRBV19 and TRBJ2-1, with 11 bases matching TRBD2. The CDR3 covers 16 residues. J lost 8 bases, V lost 1 base, and 7 bases had no gene match. The V gene's germline CDR1 is LNHDA and CDR2 SQIVND (reference sequence). The CDR3: CASSIVAGGPRDEQFF. The CDR3 DNA follows: TGTGCCAGTAGTATAGTAGCGGGAGGGCCAAGGGATGAGCAGTTCTTC.

The CDR3 loop is CASSFGTGVNQPQHF. CDR3 bases: TGTGCCAGCTCCTTCGGGACAGGGGTTAATCAGCCCCAGCATTTT. The chain has TRBV18 and TRBJ1-5; 10 nucleotides align to TRBD1. V was clipped by 6 bases and J by 4 bases; unmatched bases: 6. This CDR3 region has 15 residues. Germline-derived CDR1 and CDR2 are KGHSH and LQKENI.

Only a few counts were recorded for this clone. This sequence joins TRBV11-3 and TRBJ2-3; 10 bases are shared with TRBD2. Germline CDR1 SGHNT, CDR2 YENEEA. This CDR3 region has 16 residues. The trim removed 5 bases at V and 9 bases at J, leaving 14 bases unmatched. CDR3: CASSRNTAGGQGTQYF. The DNA for the CDR3 is TGTGCCAGCAGCCGCAACACAGCGGGGGGGCAAGGGACGCAGTATTTT.

This clone was observed many times. This chain joins TRBV2 and TRBJ2-1; D gene ambiguous. Deletions cut 6 bases from V and 2 bases from J, with 11 bases between. This CDR3 region has 14 residues. Germline-derived CDR1 and CDR2 are SNHLY and FYNNEI. The CDR3: CASSPPRAYNEQFF. As DNA, the CDR3 is TGTGCCAGCAGCCCCCCCCGAGCCTACAATGAGCAGTTCTTC.

There are a few counts of this clone. The chain has TRBV11-3 and TRBJ2-5, with 9 bases identical to TRBD1. The CDR3 is made up of 14 amino acids. Germline CDR1 SGHNT, CDR2 YENEEA. V lost 5 bases, J lost 4 bases, and 5 bases stayed unmatched. The CDR3 loop is CASSPRTGAETQYF. CDR3 nucleotides: TGTGCCAGCAGCCCACGGACAGGGGCAGAGACCCAGTACTTC.

The rearrangement joins TRBV6-8 to TRBJ2-1; 9 nucleotides align to TRBD2. Germline CDR1 reads MNHGY; CDR2 reads SAAAGT. This CDR3 has 14 residues. The junction had 6 bases not matched to a gene; V was cut back by 2 bases and J by 10 bases. The CDR3 region is CASSYAGTSNEQFF. In DNA form, the CDR3 reads TGTGCCAGCAGTTACGCCGGGACTAGCAACGAGCAGTTCTTC.

This clone was detected only a few times. The rearrangement uses TRBV11-3 and TRBJ1-1, with unresolved D. The CDR3 has 14 residues. V shed 2 bases and J shed 1 base, with 8 bases lying between them. Germline lookup yields CDR1 SGHNT and CDR2 YENEEA. CDR3 protein: CASSLKKGNTEAFF. For the CDR3, the DNA is TGTGCCAGCAGCTTAAAGAAGGGGAACACTGAAGCTTTCTTT.

The chain recombines TRBV11-3 with TRBJ1-3; the match to TRBD1 covers 10 bases. This CDR3 spans 15 amino acids. J lost 3 bases, V lost 5 bases, and 4 bases had no gene match. Germline CDR1 reads SGHNT; CDR2 reads YENEEA. The CDR3 region is CASSARDRGGNTIYF. CDR3 in DNA: TGTGCCAGCAGCGCCCGGGACAGGGGTGGAAACACCATATATTTT.

In its sample, this clone was seen a few times. This chain connects TRBV6-8 to TRBJ2-1; D remains ambiguous. CDR3 length equals 14 residues. Deletions cut 5 bases from V and 4 bases from J, with 12 bases between. CDR1 is MNHGY, CDR2 SAAAGT, per germline. The CDR3 DNA follows: TGTGCCAGCAGTACGCAGGTGGGGTACAATGAGCAGTTCTTC. This codes for CASSTQVGYNEQFF.

The chain carries TRBV9 and TRBJ2-5; 8 bases align to TRBD1. The CDR3 extends over 16 amino acids. CDR1 is SGDLS and CDR2 is YYNGEE in the germline V gene. The CDR3 protein is CANKPDWTGRQETQYF. In DNA, the CDR3 is TGTGCAAACAAACCGGATTGGACAGGGAGGCAGGAGACCCAGTACTTC.

CDR3 nucleotides: TGTGCCAGCAGCTTATTCTCTAGGACAGGAATTACTAAAGCTTTCTTT. Its translation: CASSLFSRTGITKAFF. The chain carries TRBV11-3 and TRBJ1-1; 7 nucleotides agree with TRBD1. The CDR3 is made up of 16 amino acids. Germline-derived CDR1 and CDR2 are SGHNT and YENEEA. With 2 bases clipped from V and 9 bases from J, the junction kept 15 bases outside the gene matches. The full variable domain, in which reference TRBV11-3 and TRBJ1-1 provide the parts outside the CDR3, is EAGVVQSPRYKIIEKKQPVAFWCNPISGHNTLYWYLQNLGQGPELLIRYENEEAVDDSQLPKDRFSAERLKGVDSTLKIQPAELGDSAVYLCASSLFSRTGITKAFFGQGTRLTVV.

This chain joins TRBV30 and TRBJ2-7; 7 nucleotides match TRBD2. CDR3 length: 14 residues. V shed 5 bases, J shed 0 bases, and the junction held 7 bases outside the gene matches. In germline, CDR1 is GTSNPN, CDR2 SVGIG (reference sequence). CDR3 sequence (DNA): TGTGCCTGGGGACGGGGGGACTCCTCCTACGAGCAGTACTTC. It codes for CAWGRGDSSYEQYF.

This clone was detected a few times. The chain uses TRBV11-3 and TRBJ2-3, with TRBD2 matching over 8 bases. V shed 3 bases and J 2 bases; nucleotides not matched to a gene: 7. Germline V gives CDR1 SGHNT, CDR2 YENEEA. The CDR3 contains 16 residues. This CDR3 reads CASSFTLAGNTDTQYF. CDR3 nucleotides: TGTGCCAGCAGCTTTACCTTAGCGGGAAACACAGATACGCAGTATTTT.

The chain combines TRBV29-1 with TRBJ1-5; D gene ambiguous. CDR3 length: 14 residues. The V end lost 4 bases, the J end lost 6 bases, and 16 bases lay between the germline ends. Germline CDR1 reads SQVTM; CDR2 reads ANQGSEA. Here the CDR3 reads CSVVYAGGTQPQHF. In DNA form, the CDR3 reads TGCAGCGTTGTCTACGCGGGAGGTACTCAGCCCCAGCATTTT.

At least ten counts were recorded for this clone. The chain combines TRBV11-3 with TRBJ1-5, with a tentative D call TRBD1 (5 bases). Between the trimmed V and J ends, which lost 5 bases and 0 bases, there was a span of 8 bases. From germline, CDR1 is SGHNT and CDR2 YENEEA. This CDR3 is built from 14 residues. The CDR3 protein is CASSGDVSNQPQHF. In DNA, the CDR3 is TGTGCCAGCAGCGGGGACGTTAGCAATCAGCCCCAGCATTTT.

The genes are TRBV18 and TRBJ1-6, with D possibly matching TRBD1 (6 bases). V lost 1 base and J 6 bases, leaving 10 bases between the germline ends. The CDR3 loop spans 15 amino acids. Germline assignment: CDR1 KGHSH and CDR2 LQKENI. The CDR3 spells CASSPQGVGNSPLHF. The CDR3, as DNA: TGTGCCAGCTCACCACAGGGGGTCGGTAATTCACCCCTCCACTTT.

The chain has TRBV5-1 and TRBJ1-2; D remains ambiguous. CDR1 SGHRS and CDR2 YFSETQ come from the germline V gene. The CDR3 extends over 15 amino acids. Trimming shortened V by 1 base and J by 6 bases, and 16 bases separated the two germline ends. This CDR3 is CASSLYLGHGDGYTF. CDR3 nucleotides: TGCGCCAGCAGCTTGTACCTGGGTCATGGCGATGGCTACACCTTC.